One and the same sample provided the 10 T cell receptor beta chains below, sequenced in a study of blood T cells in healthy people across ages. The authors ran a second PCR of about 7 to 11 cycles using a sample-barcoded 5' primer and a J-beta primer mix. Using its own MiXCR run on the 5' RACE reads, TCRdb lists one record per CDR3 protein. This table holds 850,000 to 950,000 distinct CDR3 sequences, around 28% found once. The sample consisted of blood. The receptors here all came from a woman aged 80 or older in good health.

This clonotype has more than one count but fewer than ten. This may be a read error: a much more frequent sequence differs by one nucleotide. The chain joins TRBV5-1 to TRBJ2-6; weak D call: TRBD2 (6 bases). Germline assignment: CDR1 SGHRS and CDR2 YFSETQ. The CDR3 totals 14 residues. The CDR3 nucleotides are TGCGCCAGCACCAGGGACTCTGGGGCCGACGTCCTGACTTTC. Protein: CASTRDSGADVLTF.

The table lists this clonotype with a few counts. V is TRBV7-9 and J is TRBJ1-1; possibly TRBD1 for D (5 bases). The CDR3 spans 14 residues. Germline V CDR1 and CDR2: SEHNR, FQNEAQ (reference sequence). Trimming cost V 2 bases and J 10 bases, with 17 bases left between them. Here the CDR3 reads CASSLLGRVEAAFF. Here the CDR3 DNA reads TGTGCCAGCAGCTTATTGGGCAGGGTCGAGGCAGCTTTCTTT.

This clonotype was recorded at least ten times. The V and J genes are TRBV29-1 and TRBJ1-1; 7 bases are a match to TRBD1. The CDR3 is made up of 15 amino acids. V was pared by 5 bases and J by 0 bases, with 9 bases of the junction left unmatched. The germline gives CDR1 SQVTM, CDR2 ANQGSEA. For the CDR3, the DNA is TGCAGCGTTCAAGGACAGGATGTAATGAACACTGAAGCTTTCTTT. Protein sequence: CSVQGQDVMNTEAFF.

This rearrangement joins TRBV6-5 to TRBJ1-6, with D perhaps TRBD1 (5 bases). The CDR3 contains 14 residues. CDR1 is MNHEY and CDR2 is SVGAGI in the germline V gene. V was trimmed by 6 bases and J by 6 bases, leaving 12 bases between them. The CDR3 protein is CASSLPGGNSPLHF. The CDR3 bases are TGTGCCAGCAGCCTACCTGGGGGTAATTCACCCCTCCACTTT.

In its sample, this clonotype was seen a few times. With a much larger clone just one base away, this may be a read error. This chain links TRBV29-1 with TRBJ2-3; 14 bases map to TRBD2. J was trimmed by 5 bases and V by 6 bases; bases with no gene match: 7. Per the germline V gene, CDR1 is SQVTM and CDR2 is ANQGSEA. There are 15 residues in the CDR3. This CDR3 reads CSVTTSGGARDTQYF. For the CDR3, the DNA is TGCAGCGTCACGACTAGCGGGGGGGCAAGAGATACGCAGTATTTT.

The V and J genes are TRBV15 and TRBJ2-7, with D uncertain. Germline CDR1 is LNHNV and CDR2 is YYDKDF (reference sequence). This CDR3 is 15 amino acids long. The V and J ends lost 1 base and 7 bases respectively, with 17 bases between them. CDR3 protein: CATSRVGSSYNEQYF. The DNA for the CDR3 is TGTGCCACCAGCAGAGTAGGGTCCTCCTACAATGAGCAGTACTTC.

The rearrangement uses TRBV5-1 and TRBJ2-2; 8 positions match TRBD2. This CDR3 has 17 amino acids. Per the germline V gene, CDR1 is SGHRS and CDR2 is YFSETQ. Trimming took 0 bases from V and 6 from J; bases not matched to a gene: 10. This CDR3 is CASSLAGGRVNAGELFF. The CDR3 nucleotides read TGCGCCAGCAGCTTGGCGGGGGGGCGCGTTAATGCCGGGGAGCTGTTTTTT.

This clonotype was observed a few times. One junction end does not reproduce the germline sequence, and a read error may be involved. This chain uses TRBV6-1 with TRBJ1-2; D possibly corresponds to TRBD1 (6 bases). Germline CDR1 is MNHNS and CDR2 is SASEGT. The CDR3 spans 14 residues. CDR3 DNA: TGTGCCAGCAGGGAAGGGGGAAGGGTAAGCGGCTACACCTTC. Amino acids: CASREGGRVSGYTF.

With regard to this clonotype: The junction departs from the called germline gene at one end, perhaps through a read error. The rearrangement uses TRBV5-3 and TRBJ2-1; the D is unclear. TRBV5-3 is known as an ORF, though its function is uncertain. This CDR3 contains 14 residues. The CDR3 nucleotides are TGTGTCAGAAGCCTGCTTCTGGCTTACAATGAGCAGTTCTTC. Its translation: CVRSLLLAYNEQFF.

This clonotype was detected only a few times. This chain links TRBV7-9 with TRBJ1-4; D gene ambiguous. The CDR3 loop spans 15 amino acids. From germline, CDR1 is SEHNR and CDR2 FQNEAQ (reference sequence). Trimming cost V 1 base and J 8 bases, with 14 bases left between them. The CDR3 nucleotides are TGTGCCAGCAGCTTAGATGGGCACAACGGGGAAAAACTGTTTTTT. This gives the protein CASSLDGHNGEKLFF.